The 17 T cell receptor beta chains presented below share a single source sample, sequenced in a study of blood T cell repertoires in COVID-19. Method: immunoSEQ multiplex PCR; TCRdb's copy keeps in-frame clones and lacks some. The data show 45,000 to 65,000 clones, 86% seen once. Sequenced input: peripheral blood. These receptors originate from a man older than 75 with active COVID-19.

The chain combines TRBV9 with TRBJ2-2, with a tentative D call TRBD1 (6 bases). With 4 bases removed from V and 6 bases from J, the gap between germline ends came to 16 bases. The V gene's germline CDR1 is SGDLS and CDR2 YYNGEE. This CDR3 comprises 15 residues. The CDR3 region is CASSPHQGLAGELFF. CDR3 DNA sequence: TGTGCCAGCAGCCCTCACCAGGGGCTCGCCGGGGAGCTGTTTTTT.

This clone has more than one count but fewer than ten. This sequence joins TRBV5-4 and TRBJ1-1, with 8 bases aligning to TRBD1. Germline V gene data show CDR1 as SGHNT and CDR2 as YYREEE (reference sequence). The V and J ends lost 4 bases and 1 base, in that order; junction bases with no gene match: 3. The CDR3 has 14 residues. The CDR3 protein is CASSPDRANTEAFF. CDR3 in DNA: TGTGCCAGCAGCCCGGACAGGGCGAACACTGAAGCTTTCTTT.

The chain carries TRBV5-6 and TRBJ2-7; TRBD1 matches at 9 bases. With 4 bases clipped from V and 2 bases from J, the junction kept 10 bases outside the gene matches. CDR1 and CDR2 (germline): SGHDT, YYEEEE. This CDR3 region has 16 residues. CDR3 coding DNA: TGTGCCAGCAGCCTCCCCGGACAGGGGATCCCCTACGAGCAGTACTTC. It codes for CASSLPGQGIPYEQYF. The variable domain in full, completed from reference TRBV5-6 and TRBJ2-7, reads DAGVTQSPTHLIKTRGQQVTLRCSPKSGHDTVSWYQQALGQGPQFIFQYYEEEERQRGNFPDRFSGHQFPNYSSELNVNALLLGDSALYLCASSLPGQGIPYEQYFGPGTRLTVT.

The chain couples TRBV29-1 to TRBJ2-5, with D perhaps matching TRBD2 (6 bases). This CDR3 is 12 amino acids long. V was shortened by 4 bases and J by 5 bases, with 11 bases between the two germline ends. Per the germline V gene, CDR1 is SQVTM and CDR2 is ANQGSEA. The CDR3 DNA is TGCAGCGTTGGTGCGGGAAAGGAGACCCAGTACTTC. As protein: CSVGAGKETQYF.

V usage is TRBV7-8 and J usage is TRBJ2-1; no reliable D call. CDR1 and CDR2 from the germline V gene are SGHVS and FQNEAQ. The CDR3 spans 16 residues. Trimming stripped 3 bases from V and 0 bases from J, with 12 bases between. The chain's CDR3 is CASSFKATSSYNEQFF. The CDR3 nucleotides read TGTGCCAGCAGCTTTAAAGCGACGAGCTCCTACAATGAGCAGTTCTTC.

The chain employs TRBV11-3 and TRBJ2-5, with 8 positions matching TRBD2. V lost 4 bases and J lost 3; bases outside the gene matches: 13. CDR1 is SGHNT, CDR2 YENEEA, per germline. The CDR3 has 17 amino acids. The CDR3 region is CASSSGGGAGAEETQYF. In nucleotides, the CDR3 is TGTGCCAGCAGCTCGGGAGGGGGAGCGGGGGCCGAAGAGACCCAGTACTTC. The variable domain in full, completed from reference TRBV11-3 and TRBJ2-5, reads EAGVVQSPRYKIIEKKQPVAFWCNPISGHNTLYWYLQNLGQGPELLIRYENEEAVDDSQLPKDRFSAERLKGVDSTLKIQPAELGDSAVYLCASSSGGGAGAEETQYFGPGTRLLVL.

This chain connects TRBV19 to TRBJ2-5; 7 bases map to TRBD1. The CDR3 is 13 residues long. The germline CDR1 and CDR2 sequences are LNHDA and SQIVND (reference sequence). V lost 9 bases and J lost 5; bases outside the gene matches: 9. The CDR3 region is CASQGRGSETQYF. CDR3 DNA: TGTGCCAGCCAGGGCAGGGGGAGCGAGACCCAGTACTTC.

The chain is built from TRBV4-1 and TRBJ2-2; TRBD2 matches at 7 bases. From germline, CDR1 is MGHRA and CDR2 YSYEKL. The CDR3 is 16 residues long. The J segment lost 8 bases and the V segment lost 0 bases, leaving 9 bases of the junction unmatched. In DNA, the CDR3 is TGCGCCAGCAGCCAAGATATTGGCGGGAGAAGGGGGGAGCTGTTTTTT. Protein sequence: CASSQDIGGRRGELFF.

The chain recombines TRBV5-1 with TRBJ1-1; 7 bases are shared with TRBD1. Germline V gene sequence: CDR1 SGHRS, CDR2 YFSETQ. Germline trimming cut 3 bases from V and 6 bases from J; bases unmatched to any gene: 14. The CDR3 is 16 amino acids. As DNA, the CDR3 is TGCGCCAGCAGCTCATACTTACACAGGGGCAACGCTGAAGCTTTCTTT. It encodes CASSSYLHRGNAEAFF.

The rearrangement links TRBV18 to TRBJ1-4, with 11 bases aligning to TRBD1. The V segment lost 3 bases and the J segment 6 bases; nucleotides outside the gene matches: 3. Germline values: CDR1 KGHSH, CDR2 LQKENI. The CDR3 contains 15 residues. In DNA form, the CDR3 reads TGTGCCAGCTCACCCCGGACAGGGGGCGATGAAAAACTGTTTTTT. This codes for CASSPRTGGDEKLFF.

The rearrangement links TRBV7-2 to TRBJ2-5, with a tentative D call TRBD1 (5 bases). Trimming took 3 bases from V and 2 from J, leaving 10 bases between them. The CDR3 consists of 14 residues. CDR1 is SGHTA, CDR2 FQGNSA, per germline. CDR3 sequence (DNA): TGTGCCAGCAGCTTTCGACAGCCTCAAGAGACCCAGTACTTC. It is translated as CASSFRQPQETQYF. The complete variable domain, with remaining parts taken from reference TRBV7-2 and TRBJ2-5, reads GAGVSQSPSNKVTEKGKDVELRCDPISGHTALYWYRQSLGQGLEFLIYFQGNSAPDKSGLPSDRFSAERTGGSVSTLTIQRTQQEDSAVYLCASSFRQPQETQYFGPGTRLLVL.

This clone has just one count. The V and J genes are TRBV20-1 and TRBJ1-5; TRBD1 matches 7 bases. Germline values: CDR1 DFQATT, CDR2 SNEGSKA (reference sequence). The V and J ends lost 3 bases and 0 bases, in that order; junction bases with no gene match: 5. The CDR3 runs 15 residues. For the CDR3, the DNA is TGCAGTGCTAGTGAACAGGGGTATAGCAATCAGCCCCAGCATTTT. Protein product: CSASEQGYSNQPQHF.

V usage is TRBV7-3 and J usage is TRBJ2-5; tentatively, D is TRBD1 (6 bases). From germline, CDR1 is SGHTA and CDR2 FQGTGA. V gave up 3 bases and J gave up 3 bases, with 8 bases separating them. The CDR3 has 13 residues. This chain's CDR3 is CASSFGQKETQYF. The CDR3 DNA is TGTGCCAGCAGCTTCGGACAGAAAGAGACCCAGTACTTC.

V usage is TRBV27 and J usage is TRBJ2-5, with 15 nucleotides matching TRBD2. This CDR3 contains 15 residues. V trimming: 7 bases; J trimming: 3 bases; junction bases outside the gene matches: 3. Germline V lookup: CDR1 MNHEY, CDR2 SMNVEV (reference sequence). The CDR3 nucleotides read TGTGCCAGCAAGGGACTAGCGGGAGGTGAAGAGACCCAGTACTTC. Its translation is CASKGLAGGEETQYF.

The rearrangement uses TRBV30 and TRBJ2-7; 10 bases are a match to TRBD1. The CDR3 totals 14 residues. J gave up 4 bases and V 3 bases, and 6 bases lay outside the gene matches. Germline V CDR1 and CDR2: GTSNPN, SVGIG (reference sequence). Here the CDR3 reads CAWSYKDRGYEQYF. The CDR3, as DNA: TGTGCCTGGAGCTACAAGGACAGGGGGTACGAGCAGTACTTC.

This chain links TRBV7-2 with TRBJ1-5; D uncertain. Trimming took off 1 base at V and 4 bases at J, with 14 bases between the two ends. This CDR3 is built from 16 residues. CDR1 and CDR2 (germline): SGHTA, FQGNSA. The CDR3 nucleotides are TGTGCCAGCAGCTTAGGGTCCGGGAAAGGAAATCAGCCCCAGCATTTT. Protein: CASSLGSGKGNQPQHF. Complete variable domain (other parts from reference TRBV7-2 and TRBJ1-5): GAGVSQSPSNKVTEKGKDVELRCDPISGHTALYWYRQSLGQGLEFLIYFQGNSAPDKSGLPSDRFSAERTGGSVSTLTIQRTQQEDSAVYLCASSLGSGKGNQPQHFGDGTRLSIL.

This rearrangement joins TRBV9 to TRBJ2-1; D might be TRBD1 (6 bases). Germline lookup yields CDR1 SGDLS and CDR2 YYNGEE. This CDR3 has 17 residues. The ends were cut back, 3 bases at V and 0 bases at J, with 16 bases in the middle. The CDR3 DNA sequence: TGTGCCAGCAGCGACACCCTTCAGGGGAGCTCCTACAATGAGCAGTTCTTC. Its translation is CASSDTLQGSSYNEQFF.